This T cell receptor beta chain appears in the sequencing data of a study of T cells in Graves' hyperthyroidism and ophthalmopathy. Study results and limitations: By a 13 V-J model, ophthalmopathy was set apart from stable hyperthyroidism. Appearing also in blood were most of the thyroid clonotypes expanded above 0.001.

Amplification targeted TCR beta CDR3 regions from RNA transcripts. HTBI primers drove first-round RT-PCR of the TCR CDR3. Via MiXCR, TCRdb re-called the multiplex PCR reads, giving one row per CDR3 protein. The sample has fewer than 650,000 distinct CDR3 sequences; 14% to 15% are singletons. It was 8 to 10 ml of fresh peripheral blood that supplied the PBMCs. This clonotype was seen a few times. Its antigen is currently unknown. The CDR3 covers 15 residues. CDR1 and CDR2 from the germline V gene are SGHRS and YFSETQ. Unmatched junction bases numbered 5, after V lost 1 base and J lost 3 bases. The source material was blood. The source is a woman aged 40-49 years with Graves' ophthalmopathy. The chain joins TRBV5-1 to TRBJ2-5; 8 bases line up with TRBD2. CDR3 nucleotide sequence: TGCGCCAGCAGCTTGTATCCGGGAGGGGAAGAGACCCAGTACTTC. Encoded protein: CASSLYPGGEETQYF.